The rows below give T cell receptor beta chains drawn from one sample of a study of shared clonotypes between healthy human individuals. Sequenced by immunoSEQ multiplex PCR; TCRdb stores in-frame clones only, minus some. The table lists millions of clones, 85% to 95% of them singletons. Input material: naive CD4+ T cells sorted from blood. The source is a man younger than 35 in good health. The CDR3 runs from the conserved cysteine through the conserved F or W. D genes are given only for firm matches. Only some rows state a clone size, as once, few, many or a class for expanded clones.

V gene	J gene	D gene	clone size	CDR3 protein	CDR3 DNA
TRBV5-1	TRBJ2-5	TRBD2	NA	CASSPPGLGLETQYF	TGCGCCAGCAGCCCTCCGGGACTAGGGTTGGAGACCCAGTACTTC
TRBV6-5	TRBJ2-2	TRBD1	NA	CASSYGDRVRAGELFF	TGTGCCAGCAGTTACGGGGACAGGGTTAGGGCCGGGGAGCTGTTTTTT
TRBV28	TRBJ1-2	NA	once	CASSLFSPEGRNYGYTF	TGTGCCAGCAGTTTATTCAGTCCGGAGGGGCGTAACTATGGCTACACCTTC
TRBV7-8	TRBJ2-7	NA	NA	CASSFSMGGPYEQYF	TGTGCCAGCAGCTTCTCAATGGGAGGACCCTACGAGCAGTACTTC
TRBV2	TRBJ2-7	TRBD2	NA	CASSARLAEYF	TGTGCCAGCAGCGCGCGACTAGCGGAGTACTTC
TRBV2	TRBJ2-7	TRBD2	NA	CASTRRSGLEQSEQYF	TGTGCCAGCACTAGGCGCTCGGGACTAGAGCAGTCCGAGCAGTACTTC
TRBV19	TRBJ2-3	NA	NA	CASSFGGKRSTDTQYF	TGTGCCAGTAGTTTCGGTGGGAAGAGGAGCACAGATACGCAGTATTTT
TRBV28	TRBJ1-1	NA	NA	CASSSPGGTEAFF	TGTGCCAGCAGTTCCCCCGGTGGCACTGAAGCTTTCTTT
TRBV5-1	TRBJ2-7	NA	NA	CASSYSGQTYEQYF	TGCGCCAGCAGCTACAGCGGACAAACCTACGAGCAGTACTTC
TRBV11-2	TRBJ2-3	NA	NA	CATRSREADTQYF	TGTGCCACCCGATCGAGGGAGGCAGATACGCAGTATTTT
TRBV19	TRBJ2-1	NA	NA	CASRIIGDNEQFF	TGTGCCAGTAGAATTATTGGGGACAATGAGCAGTTCTTC
TRBV6-5	TRBJ2-5	TRBD2	NA	CASSYSGTSGLETQYF	TGTGCCAGCAGTTACTCGGGGACTAGCGGATTAGAGACCCAGTACTTC
TRBV12-5	TRBJ2-7	TRBD2	NA	CASGPGLAGGKEQYF	TGTGCTAGTGGTCCCGGACTAGCGGGAGGGAAAGAGCAGTACTTC
TRBV9	TRBJ1-4	TRBD1	NA	CASSEPGDRVTYEKLFF	TGTGCCAGCAGCGAGCCTGGAGACAGGGTTACTTATGAAAAACTGTTTTTT
TRBV5-1	TRBJ2-7	TRBD2	NA	CASSLATGGPYEQYF	TGCGCCAGCAGCTTGGCGACGGGGGGACCTTACGAGCAGTACTTC
TRBV10-2	TRBJ2-1	NA	NA	CAIHEQFF	TGCGCCATTCATGAGCAGTTCTTC
TRBV7-6	TRBJ2-1	NA	NA	CASSSWDNIHEQFF	TGTGCCAGCAGCTCCTGGGACAATATACATGAGCAGTTCTTC
TRBV14	TRBJ2-5	TRBD1	NA	CASSRTVDRGETQYF	TGTGCCAGCAGCCGCACCGTCGACAGGGGAGAGACCCAGTACTTC
TRBV19	TRBJ2-7	TRBD2	NA	CAITSGRIGYEQYF	TGTGCCATTACGAGCGGGAGAATAGGTTACGAGCAGTACTTC
TRBV4-3	TRBJ1-2	NA	NA	CASSQGNPLAQGYTF	TGCGCCAGCAGCCAAGGCAACCCCTTGGCCCAAGGCTACACCTTC
TRBV19	TRBJ2-5	TRBD1	NA	CASRQRTGIETQYF	TGTGCCAGTAGACAACGGACAGGGATAGAGACCCAGTACTTC
TRBV27	TRBJ1-1	TRBD1	once	CASSFRDRIFKTGNTEAFF	TGTGCCAGCAGTTTTAGGGACAGGATCTTTAAAACAGGGAACACTGAAGCTTTCTTT
TRBV6-1	TRBJ1-1	TRBD1	NA	CASNPTGTVVRAFF	TGTGCCAGCAACCCGACAGGGACGGTCGTGCGCGCTTTCTTT
TRBV6-6	TRBJ1-6	NA	NA	CASSYVENSPLHF	TGTGCCAGCAGTTACGTGGAAAATTCACCCCTCCACTTT
TRBV2	TRBJ2-3	NA	NA	CASMGLTDTQYF	TGTGCCAGCATGGGACTCACAGATACGCAGTATTTT
TRBV6-6	TRBJ1-2	NA	NA	CASSVGGNYGYTF	TGTGCCAGCAGTGTTGGGGGCAACTATGGCTACACCTTC
TRBV11-2	TRBJ2-7	TRBD1	NA	CASSLAGGAWGEQYF	TGTGCCAGCAGCTTAGCAGGGGGCGCCTGGGGCGAGCAGTACTTC
TRBV7-9	TRBJ2-1	NA	NA	CASSPRTSSYNEQFF	TGTGCCAGCAGCCCTAGGACGAGCTCCTACAATGAGCAGTTCTTC
TRBV10-3	TRBJ2-1	TRBD2	NA	CAISEGIAGGPYNEQFF	TGTGCCATCAGTGAGGGGATAGCGGGAGGACCCTACAATGAGCAGTTCTTC
TRBV27	TRBJ2-7	NA	NA	CASTPLGAPHYEQYF	TGTGCCAGCACCCCCCTGGGGGCCCCCCACTACGAGCAGTACTTC
TRBV7-2	TRBJ2-3	TRBD1	NA	CASSFRTGGTDTQYF	TGTGCCAGCAGCTTCCGGACAGGGGGCACAGATACGCAGTATTTT
TRBV4-3	TRBJ2-5	NA	NA	CASSRAVRSETQYF	TGCGCCAGCAGCCGCGCTGTCCGGTCGGAGACCCAGTACTTC
TRBV5-1	TRBJ2-3	TRBD2	few	CASSLPSGASLGTDTQYF	TGCGCCAGCAGCTTGCCTAGCGGGGCTTCCCTCGGGACAGATACGCAGTATTTT
TRBV10-2	TRBJ2-5	TRBD2	NA	CASSESRSGRVETQYF	TGCGCCAGCAGTGAGTCGAGAAGCGGGAGGGTAGAGACCCAGTACTTC
TRBV6-5	TRBJ1-5	NA	NA	CASSYSGQSNQPQHF	TGTGCCAGCAGTTACTCGGGGCAGTCCAATCAGCCCCAGCATTTT
TRBV6-5	TRBJ1-2	TRBD1	NA	CASSPLQGAGGYTF	TGTGCCAGCAGTCCTCTACAGGGGGCTGGCGGCTACACCTTC
TRBV7-6	TRBJ2-2	NA	NA	CASSLMADRNTGELFF	TGTGCCAGCAGTTTAATGGCTGACAGGAACACCGGGGAGCTGTTTTTT
TRBV4-2	TRBJ1-2	NA	NA	CASSMSGRGNGYTF	TGTGCCAGCAGCATGTCGGGGAGGGGGAATGGCTACACCTTC
TRBV4-1	TRBJ2-7	TRBD1	NA	CASSPGQGEVYEQYF	TGCGCCAGCAGCCCGGGACAGGGGGAGGTCTACGAGCAGTACTTC
TRBV2	TRBJ2-5	NA	NA	CASSEEAAWYQETQYF	TGTGCCAGCAGTGAAGAGGCAGCTTGGTACCAAGAGACCCAGTACTTC
TRBV5-1	TRBJ2-1	TRBD2	once	CASSLAGGSTYNEQFF	TGCGCCAGCAGCTTGGCCGGCGGGAGCACCTACAATGAGCAGTTCTTC
TRBV30	TRBJ1-6	NA	NA	CAWRTSSSYNSPLHF	TGTGCCTGGAGGACTTCAAGCTCCTATAATTCACCCCTCCACTTT
TRBV19	TRBJ1-5	NA	NA	CASSSRQGNQPQHF	TGTGCCAGTAGTTCCCGACAGGGCAATCAGCCCCAGCATTTT
TRBV7-2	TRBJ1-6	TRBD1	NA	CASSPGTGTNSPLHF	TGTGCCAGCAGCCCAGGGACAGGGACGAATTCACCCCTCCACTTT
TRBV5-1	TRBJ2-3	NA	NA	CASSPGGAITDTQYF	TGCGCCAGCAGCCCGGGCGGGGCAATCACAGATACGCAGTATTTT